This T cell receptor beta chain was recorded in a study of cytomegalovirus exposure and HLA in healthy donors. For the study at large: The use of the same platform for the roughly 120 validation repertoires and the approximately 670 first-cohort repertoires was reported by a later analysis. Points from the study as a whole: A later analysis found first-cohort TCR clusters tended to co-occur in the 90 to 150 validation repertoires.

Measured with immunoSEQ multiplex PCR; TCRdb has only the in-frame clones, and not every one. The sample contains about 200,000 clones, 70% to 90% of which appear only once. Notes on this clone: Its antigen is unidentified.

The CDR3 covers 14 residues. Between the trimmed V and J ends, which lost 1 base and 1 base, there was a span of 8 bases. Germline values: CDR1 SGHTA, CDR2 FQGNSA. The sample taken for sequencing was PBMCs. The sequence came from a woman between 18 and 29 years old in good health and CMV-seronegative. The rearrangement links TRBV7-2 to TRBJ2-7, with D possibly TRBD2 on 6 matching bases. CDR3 nucleotide sequence: TGTGCCAGCAGCTTAGGGGGGGTTTCCTACGAGCAGTACTTC. Protein product: CASSLGGVSYEQYF.